Below are 8 T cell receptor beta chains sequenced from a single sample in a study of regulatory T cells in long-lasting Graves disease. As for time point: persistent/refractory GD, antithyroid drugs over 5 years with positive TRAb. With RNA extracted from PBMCs as input, the TCR library was made. Both iRepertoire HTBI primers and Arm-PCR of CDR3 regions were used to build the TCR beta libraries. TCRdb reprocessed the multiplex PCR reads with MiXCR, giving one entry per CDR3 protein. The table has some 430,000 distinct CDR3 sequences, under 25% seen once. Sequencing used peripheral blood mononuclear cells (PBMCs), obtained when the disease was refractory, from a patient treated with antithyroid drugs. These TCRs come from a female donor with Graves disease.

This clonotype was counted ten times or more. CDR3 in amino acids: CASSYSTSRYGLSGNTIYF. In DNA form, the CDR3 reads TGTGCCAGCAGTTACTCGACTAGCCGTTACGGACTCTCTGGAAACACCATATATTTT. J is TRBJ1-3 and V is TRBV6-6; D unresolved. This CDR3 region has 19 residues. V lost 0 bases to trimming and J lost 0 bases, with 18 bases between them. Germline CDR1 MNHNY, CDR2 SVGAGI (reference sequence).

This chain connects TRBV6-1 to TRBJ2-7; D is ambiguous. Trimming took 5 bases from V and 2 from J, leaving 16 bases between them. Looked up from germline, CDR1 is MNHNS and CDR2 is SASEGT. The CDR3 totals 15 residues. CDR3 bases: TGTGCCAGCAGTCGGACCGTAACTTTTGCCTACGAGCAGTACTTC. This sequence encodes CASSRTVTFAYEQYF.

This clonotype occurred many times. The rearrangement links TRBV11-2 to TRBJ2-4; no definite D call. The germline V and J ends were trimmed by 5 bases and 0 bases, with 11 bases remaining between them. This CDR3 is 15 amino acids long. Germline V lookup: CDR1 SGHAT, CDR2 FQNNGV. The CDR3 DNA sequence: TGTGCCAGCAGCCAAACCTCCCTAGCCAAAAACATTCAGTACTTC. Translation gives CASSQTSLAKNIQYF.

V usage is TRBV5-5 and J usage is TRBJ2-2; 7 nucleotides align to TRBD1. The V and J ends lost 4 bases and 1 base, in that order; junction bases with no gene match: 4. Germline V gene sequence: CDR1 SGHKS, CDR2 YYEKEE (reference sequence). This CDR3 has 15 residues. CDR3: CASSLGQRNTGELFF. CDR3 coding DNA: TGTGCCAGCAGCCTGGGACAGAGGAACACCGGGGAGCTGTTTTTT.

This clonotype was counted once. This chain links TRBV6-9 with TRBJ2-3; 9 bases align to TRBD2. V shed 3 bases, J shed 4 bases, and the junction held 8 bases outside the gene matches. Germline-derived CDR1 and CDR2 are MNHGY and SVAAGI. The CDR3 sequence is 16 residues long. CDR3 loop: CASSYRGAGGSDTQYF. The CDR3 DNA sequence: TGTGCCAGCAGTTACCGGGGCGCGGGGGGGTCAGATACGCAGTATTTT.

V gene TRBV20-1 combines with J gene TRBJ2-7; 8 positions agree with TRBD2. Germline assignment: CDR1 DFQATT and CDR2 SNEGSKA (reference sequence). The CDR3 contains 13 residues. V was clipped by 5 bases and J by 2 bases; unmatched bases: 5. The CDR3: CSAHISGAYEQYF. CDR3 DNA sequence: TGCAGTGCTCATATTAGCGGGGCCTACGAGCAGTACTTC.

This clonotype was found many times. The CDR3 loop reads CATSRPDGTSGRASTGELFF. The CDR3 DNA sequence: TGTGCCACCAGCAGGCCCGACGGGACTAGCGGGAGGGCCAGCACCGGGGAGCTGTTTTTT. The chain uses TRBV15 and TRBJ2-2, with 16 positions matching TRBD2. Unmatched junction bases numbered 11, after V lost 3 bases and J lost 4 bases. This CDR3 is 20 amino acids long. In germline, CDR1 is LNHNV, CDR2 YYDKDF (reference sequence).

At least ten counts were recorded for this clonotype. The V gene is TRBV7-2, the J gene TRBJ2-5, with a weak D call TRBD2 (5 bases). The CDR3 sequence is 13 residues long. Looked up from germline, CDR1 is SGHTA and CDR2 is FQGNSA. V gave up 6 bases and J gave up 0 bases, with 8 bases separating them. The DNA for the CDR3 is TGTGCCAGCAGGGACTGGGACCAAGAGACCCAGTACTTC. Its protein is CASRDWDQETQYF.